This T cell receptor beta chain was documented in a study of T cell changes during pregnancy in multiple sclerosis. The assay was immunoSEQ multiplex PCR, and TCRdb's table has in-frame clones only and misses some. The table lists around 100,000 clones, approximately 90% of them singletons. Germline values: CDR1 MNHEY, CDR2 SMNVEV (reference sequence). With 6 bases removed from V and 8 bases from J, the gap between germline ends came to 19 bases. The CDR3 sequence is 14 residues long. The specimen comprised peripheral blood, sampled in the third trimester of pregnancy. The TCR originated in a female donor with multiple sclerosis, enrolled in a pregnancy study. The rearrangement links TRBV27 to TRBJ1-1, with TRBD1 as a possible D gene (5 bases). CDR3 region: CASRPDSFYTEAFF. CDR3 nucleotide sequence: TGTGCCAGCAGACCAGACAGCTTCTATACCGAAGCTTTCTTT.